The 5 T cell receptor beta chains below were found in one sample sequenced in a study of shared clonotypes between healthy human individuals. Repertoires were generated with immunoSEQ multiplex PCR, while TCRdb's copy carries only in-frame clones and drops some. Of 2 million to 2.5 million clones in the sample, around 95% were seen once. Sequenced input: naive CD4+ T cells sorted from blood. Subset reported: CD45RA+ positively selected. Source of these receptors: a man aged 18 to 29 in good health.

The genes are TRBV19 and TRBJ2-1; 9 bases match TRBD1. This CDR3 has 15 residues. Losses at the gene ends were 5 bases for V and 1 base for J; bases not matched to a gene: 3. Germline CDR1 is LNHDA and CDR2 is SQIVND (reference sequence). In nucleotides, the CDR3 is TGTGCCAGTAGTGGGGACAGGGAATCCTACAATGAGCAGTTCTTC. It is translated as CASSGDRESYNEQFF. Using reference TRBV19 and TRBJ2-1 for the parts outside the CDR3, the full variable domain is DGGITQSPKYLFRKEGQNVTLSCEQNLNHDAMYWYRQDPGQGLRLIYYSQIVNDFQKGDIAEGYSVSREKKESFPLTVTSAQKNPTAFYLCASSGDRESYNEQFFGPGTRLTVL.

V usage is TRBV28 and J usage is TRBJ2-1; D might be TRBD2 (6 bases). Germline loops: CDR1 MDHEN, CDR2 SYDVKM. This CDR3 contains 14 residues. V gave up 2 bases and J gave up 8 bases, with 13 bases separating them. In nucleotides, the CDR3 is TGTGCCAGCAGTTTAACCGGTAGCGGCTATGAGCAGTTCTTC. Amino acids: CASSLTGSGYEQFF.

J is TRBJ2-1 and V is TRBV12-5, with 9 nucleotides matching TRBD1. V gave up 6 bases and J gave up 6 bases; unmatched junction bases: 18. Germline values: CDR1 LGHNT, CDR2 FRNRAP. CDR3 size: 18 residues. Here the CDR3 reads CASGEQGAFLEDANEQFF. The CDR3 nucleotides are TGTGCTAGTGGGGAACAGGGGGCGTTTCTTGAAGACGCCAATGAGCAGTTCTTC.

This chain links TRBV5-8 with TRBJ2-7; a possible D gene is TRBD2 (6 bases). CDR1 and CDR2 from the germline V gene are SGHTS and YDEGEE. This CDR3 spans 13 amino acids. The ends were cut back, 5 bases at V and 4 bases at J, with 13 bases in the middle. The CDR3 bases are TGTGCCAGCAGGCCCGGCGGGAAATACGAGCAGTACTTC. Protein: CASRPGGKYEQYF. Based on the CDR3 plus reference TRBV5-8 and TRBJ2-7, the full variable domain is EAGVTQSPTHLIKTRGQQATLRCSPISGHTSVYWYQQALGLGLQFLLWYDEGEERNRGNFPPRFSGRQFPNYSSELNVNALELEDSALYLCASRPGGKYEQYFGPGTRLTVT.

The chain links TRBV4-1 to TRBJ2-7, with D possibly called TRBD1 or TRBD2 (5 bases each). The V gene's germline CDR1 is MGHRA and CDR2 YSYEKL. This CDR3 spans 14 amino acids. Trimming stripped 4 bases from V and 6 bases from J, with 16 bases between. CDR3 residues: CASSPTPRGSEQYF. For the CDR3, the DNA is TGCGCCAGCAGCCCTACCCCGAGGGGATCCGAGCAGTACTTC.